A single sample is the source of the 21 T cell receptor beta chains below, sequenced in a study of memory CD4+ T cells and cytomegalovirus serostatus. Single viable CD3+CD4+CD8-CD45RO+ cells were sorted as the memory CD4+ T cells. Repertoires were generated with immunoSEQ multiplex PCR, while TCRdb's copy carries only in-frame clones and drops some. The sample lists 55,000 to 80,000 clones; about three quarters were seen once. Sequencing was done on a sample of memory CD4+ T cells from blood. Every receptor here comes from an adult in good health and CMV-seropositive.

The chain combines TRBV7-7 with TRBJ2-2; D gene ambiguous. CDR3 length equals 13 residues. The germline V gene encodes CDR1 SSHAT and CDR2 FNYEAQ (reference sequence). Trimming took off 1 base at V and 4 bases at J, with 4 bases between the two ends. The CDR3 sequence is CASSLGFTGELFF. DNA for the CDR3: TGTGCCAGCAGCTTAGGATTCACCGGGGAGCTGTTTTTT.

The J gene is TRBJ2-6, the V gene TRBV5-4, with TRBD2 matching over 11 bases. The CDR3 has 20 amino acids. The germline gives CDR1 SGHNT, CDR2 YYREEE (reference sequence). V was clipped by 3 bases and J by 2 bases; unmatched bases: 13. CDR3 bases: TGTGCCAGCAGCTACAAAATAGCGGGAGGGCCAGGGCCTGGGGCCAACGTCCTGACTTTC. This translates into CASSYKIAGGPGPGANVLTF.

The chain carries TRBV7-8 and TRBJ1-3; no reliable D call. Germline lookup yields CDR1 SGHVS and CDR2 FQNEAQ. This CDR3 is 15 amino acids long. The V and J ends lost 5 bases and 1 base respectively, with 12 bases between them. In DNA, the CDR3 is TGTGCCAGCAGCCCCCGGAGGCCTTCTGGAAACACCATATATTTT. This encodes CASSPRRPSGNTIYF.

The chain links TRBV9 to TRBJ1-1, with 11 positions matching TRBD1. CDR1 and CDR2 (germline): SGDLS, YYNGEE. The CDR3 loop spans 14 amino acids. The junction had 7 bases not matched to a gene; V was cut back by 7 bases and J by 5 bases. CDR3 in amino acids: CASAKGTGGTEAFF. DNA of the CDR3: TGTGCCAGCGCTAAAGGGACAGGGGGGACTGAAGCTTTCTTT.

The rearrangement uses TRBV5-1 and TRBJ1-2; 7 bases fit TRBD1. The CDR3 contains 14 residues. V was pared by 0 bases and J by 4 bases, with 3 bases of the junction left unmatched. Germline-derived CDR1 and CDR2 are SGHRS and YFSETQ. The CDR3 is CASSLEGAGYGYTF. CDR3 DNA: TGCGCCAGCAGCTTGGAGGGGGCGGGCTATGGCTACACCTTC.

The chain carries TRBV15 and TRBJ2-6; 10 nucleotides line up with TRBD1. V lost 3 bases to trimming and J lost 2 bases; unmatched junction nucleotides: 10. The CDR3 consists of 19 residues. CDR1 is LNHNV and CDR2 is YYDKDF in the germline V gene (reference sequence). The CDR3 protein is CATSRLRQGAVAGANVLTF. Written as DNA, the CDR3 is TGTGCCACCAGCAGGTTAAGACAGGGGGCAGTGGCTGGGGCCAACGTCCTGACTTTC.

The CDR3 nucleotides are TGTGCCATCAGTGAGCAAGCCGGGGGGAGCTACACCTTC. Translated: CAISEQAGGSYTF. The chain recombines TRBV10-3 with TRBJ1-2; tentative D call: TRBD1 (5 bases). The germline CDR1 and CDR2 sequences are ENHRY and SYGVKD. CDR3 length equals 13 residues. V dropped 2 bases and J dropped 9 bases, with 13 bases sitting between them.

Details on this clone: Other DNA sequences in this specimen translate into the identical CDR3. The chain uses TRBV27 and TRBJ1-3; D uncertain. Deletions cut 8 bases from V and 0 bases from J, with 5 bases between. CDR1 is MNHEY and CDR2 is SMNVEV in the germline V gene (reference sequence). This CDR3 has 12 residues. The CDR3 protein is CASGPSGNTIYF. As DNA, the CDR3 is TGTGCCAGCGGCCCCTCTGGAAACACCATATATTTT.

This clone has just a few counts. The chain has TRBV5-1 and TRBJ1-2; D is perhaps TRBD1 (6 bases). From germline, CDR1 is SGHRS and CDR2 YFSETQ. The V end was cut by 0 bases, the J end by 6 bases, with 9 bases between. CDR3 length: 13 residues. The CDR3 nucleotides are TGCGCCAGCAGCTTGGGGACAGAGAATGGCTACACCTTC. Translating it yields CASSLGTENGYTF. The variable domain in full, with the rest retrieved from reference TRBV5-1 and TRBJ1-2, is KAGVTQTPRYLIKTRGQQVTLSCSPISGHRSVSWYQQTPGQGLQFLFEYFSETQRNKGNFPGRFSGRQFSNSRSEMNVSTLELGDSALYLCASSLGTENGYTFGSGTRLTVV.

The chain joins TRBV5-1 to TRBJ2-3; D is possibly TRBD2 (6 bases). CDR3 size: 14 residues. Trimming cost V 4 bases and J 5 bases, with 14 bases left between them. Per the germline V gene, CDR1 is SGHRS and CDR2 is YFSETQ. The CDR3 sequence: CASSPRGSQDTQYF. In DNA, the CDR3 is TGCGCCAGCAGCCCTCGGGGGTCGCAAGATACGCAGTATTTT.

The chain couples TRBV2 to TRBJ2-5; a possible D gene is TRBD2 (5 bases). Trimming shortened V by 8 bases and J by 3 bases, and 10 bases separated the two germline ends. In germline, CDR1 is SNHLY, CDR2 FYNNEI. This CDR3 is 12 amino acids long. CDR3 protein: CASGTSEETQYF. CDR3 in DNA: TGTGCCAGCGGAACTAGTGAAGAGACCCAGTACTTC.

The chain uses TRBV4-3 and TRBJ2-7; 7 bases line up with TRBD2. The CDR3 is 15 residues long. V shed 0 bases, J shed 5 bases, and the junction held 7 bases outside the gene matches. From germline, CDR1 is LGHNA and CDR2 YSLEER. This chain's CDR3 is CASSQEYETSHEQYF. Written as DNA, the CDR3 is TGCGCCAGCAGCCAAGAATATGAGACTAGCCACGAGCAGTACTTC.

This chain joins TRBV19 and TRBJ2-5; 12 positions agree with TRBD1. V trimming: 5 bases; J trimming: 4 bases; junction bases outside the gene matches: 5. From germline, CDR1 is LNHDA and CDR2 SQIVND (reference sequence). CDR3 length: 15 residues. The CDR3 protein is CASSPGTGGRETQYF. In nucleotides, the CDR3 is TGTGCCAGTAGTCCCGGGACAGGGGGCAGAGAGACCCAGTACTTC.

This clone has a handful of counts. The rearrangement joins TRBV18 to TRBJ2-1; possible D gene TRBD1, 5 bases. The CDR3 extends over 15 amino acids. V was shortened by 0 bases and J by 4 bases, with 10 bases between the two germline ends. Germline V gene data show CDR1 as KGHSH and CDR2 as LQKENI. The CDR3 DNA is TGTGCCAGCTCACCACCAGCAAAGGGGTACAATGAGCAGTTCTTC. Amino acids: CASSPPAKGYNEQFF.

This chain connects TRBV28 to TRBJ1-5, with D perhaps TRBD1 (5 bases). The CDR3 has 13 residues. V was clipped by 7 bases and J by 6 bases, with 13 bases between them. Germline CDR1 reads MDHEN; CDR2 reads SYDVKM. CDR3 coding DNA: TGTGCCAGCACTCCTGGGGGAGGTCAGCCCCAGCATTTT. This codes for CASTPGGGQPQHF.

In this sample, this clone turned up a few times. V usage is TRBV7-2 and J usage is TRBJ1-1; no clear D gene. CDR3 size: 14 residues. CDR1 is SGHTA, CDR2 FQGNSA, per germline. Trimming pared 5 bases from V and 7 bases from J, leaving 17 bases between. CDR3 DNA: TGTGCCAGCAGCCTCCCTCCCCGGGATGGTGAAGCTTTCTTT. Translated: CASSLPPRDGEAFF.

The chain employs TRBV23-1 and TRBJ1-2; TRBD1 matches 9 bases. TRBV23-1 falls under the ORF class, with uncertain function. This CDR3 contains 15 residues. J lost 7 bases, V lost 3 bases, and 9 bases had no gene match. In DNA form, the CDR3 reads TGCGCCAGCAGTCACAAGGGACAGGGTAAGGGTGGCTACACCTTC. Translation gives CASSHKGQGKGGYTF.

The CDR3 loop is CASSLGQDEAFF. Written as DNA, the CDR3 is TGCGCCAGCAGCTTGGGACAGGATGAAGCTTTCTTT. The chain joins TRBV5-1 to TRBJ1-1; TRBD1 might be the D (6 bases). The CDR3 runs to 12 residues. Germline CDR1 SGHRS, CDR2 YFSETQ. V lost 0 bases, J lost 7 bases, and 7 bases lay in between.

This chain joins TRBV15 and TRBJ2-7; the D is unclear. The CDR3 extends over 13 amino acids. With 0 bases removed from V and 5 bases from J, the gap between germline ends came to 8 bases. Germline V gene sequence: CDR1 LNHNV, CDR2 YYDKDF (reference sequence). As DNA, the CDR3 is TGTGCCACCAGCAGAGAGACCCTGAACGAGCAGTACTTC. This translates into CATSRETLNEQYF. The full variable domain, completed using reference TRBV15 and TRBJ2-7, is DAMVIQNPRYQVTQFGKPVTLSCSQTLNHNVMYWYQQKSSQAPKLLFHYYDKDFNNEADTPDNFQSRRPNTSFCFLDIRSPGLGDTAMYLCATSRETLNEQYFGPGTRLTVT.

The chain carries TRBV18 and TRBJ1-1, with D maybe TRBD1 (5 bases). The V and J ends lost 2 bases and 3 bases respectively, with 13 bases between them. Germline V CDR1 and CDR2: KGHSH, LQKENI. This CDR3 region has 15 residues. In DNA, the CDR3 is TGTGCCAGCTCACCAGGGATTGGGGGGGACACTGAAGCTTTCTTT. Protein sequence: CASSPGIGGDTEAFF.

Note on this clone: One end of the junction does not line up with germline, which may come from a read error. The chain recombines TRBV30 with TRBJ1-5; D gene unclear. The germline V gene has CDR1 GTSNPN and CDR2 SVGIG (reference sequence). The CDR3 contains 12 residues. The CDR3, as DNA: TGTGCCTGGAGTGTAGGGAATCGGCCCCAGCATTTT. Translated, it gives CAWSVGNRPQHF. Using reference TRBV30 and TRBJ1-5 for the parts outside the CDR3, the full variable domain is SQTIHQWPATLVQPVGSPLSLECTVEGTSNPNLYWYRQAAGRGLQLLFYSVGIGQISSEVPQNLSASRPQDRQFILSSKKLLLSDSGFYLCAWSVGNRPQHFGDGTRLSIL.